Below, 6 T cell receptor beta chains from the same sample are listed, as sequenced in a study of T cell changes during pregnancy in multiple sclerosis. The table came from immunoSEQ multiplex PCR; TCRdb's copy has only in-frame clones and leaves some out. The profile shows approximately 53,000 clones, roughly 92% of them singletons. The specimen comprised CD4+ T cells from peripheral blood mononuclear cells, sampled in the third trimester of pregnancy. Receptors originate from a female donor with multiple sclerosis, enrolled in a pregnancy study.

The rearrangement joins TRBV7-6 to TRBJ2-5; 7 nucleotides agree with TRBD2. V lost 1 base and J lost 4; bases outside the gene matches: 9. Germline loops: CDR1 SGHVS, CDR2 FNYEAQ. The CDR3 extends over 16 amino acids. CDR3 residues: CASSLEGGRWGETQYF. The CDR3 region has the DNA TGTGCCAGCAGCTTAGAGGGAGGGAGGTGGGGAGAGACCCAGTACTTC. Variable domain in full (rest from reference TRBV7-6 and TRBJ2-5): GAGVSQSPRYKVTKRGQDVALRCDPISGHVSLYWYRQALGQGPEFLTYFNYEAQQDKSGLPNDRFSAERPEGSISTLTIQRTEQRDSAMYRCASSLEGGRWGETQYFGPGTRLLVL.

This clone was detected only once. The chain is built from TRBV4-3 and TRBJ1-5; no clear D gene. V lost 0 bases to trimming and J lost 0 bases, with 9 bases between them. This CDR3 has 16 residues. Germline V lookup: CDR1 LGHNA, CDR2 YSLEER. CDR3 region: CASSQEAGISNQPQHF. CDR3 in DNA: TGCGCCAGCAGCCAAGAGGCCGGGATTAGCAATCAGCCCCAGCATTTT.

The V gene is TRBV5-5, the J gene TRBJ2-7; 7 nucleotides agree with TRBD2. The CDR3 contains 15 residues. V was clipped by 4 bases and J by 3 bases; unmatched bases: 10. CDR1 and CDR2 (germline): SGHKS, YYEKEE (reference sequence). CDR3 residues: CASSPSTGLIYEQYF. The CDR3 nucleotides are TGTGCCAGCAGCCCCTCTACGGGACTAATCTACGAGCAGTACTTC.

The V call is TRBV27, the J call TRBJ1-1, with 7 bases aligning to TRBD1. J gave up 0 bases and V 4 bases, and 14 bases lay outside the gene matches. The CDR3 is made up of 18 amino acids. The germline V gene has CDR1 MNHEY and CDR2 SMNVEV (reference sequence). The CDR3 protein is CASSSGPGQVGMNTEAFF. CDR3 coding DNA: TGTGCCAGCAGTTCCGGACCTGGACAGGTGGGGATGAACACTGAAGCTTTCTTT.

V gene TRBV7-2 combines with J gene TRBJ2-3; 9 bases line up with TRBD1. This CDR3 region has 16 residues. CDR1 is SGHTA, CDR2 FQGNSA, per germline. The V gene end was trimmed by 4 bases and the J gene end by 2 bases; junction bases not matched to a gene: 7. The CDR3 reads CASSYTGTGNTDTQYF. DNA for the CDR3: TGTGCCAGCAGCTACACCGGGACAGGGAACACAGATACGCAGTATTTT.

The chain recombines TRBV9 with TRBJ2-3; 9 nucleotides align to TRBD2. The ends lost 2 bases at V and 3 bases at J; junction bases unmatched: 4. This CDR3 has 15 amino acids. The germline V gene has CDR1 SGDLS and CDR2 YYNGEE. CDR3 residues: CASSVQLAGTDTQYF. The CDR3 nucleotides read TGTGCCAGCAGCGTTCAGCTAGCGGGGACAGATACGCAGTATTTT. Based on the CDR3 plus reference TRBV9 and TRBJ2-3, the full variable domain is DSGVTQTPKHLITATGQRVTLRCSPRSGDLSVYWYQQSLDQGLQFLIQYYNGEERAKGNILERFSAQQFPDLHSELNLSSLELGDSALYFCASSVQLAGTDTQYFGPGTRLTVL.